This T cell receptor (beta chain) was profiled in a study of T-cell reconstitution after alpha-beta-depleted transplantation in children. This clonotype was picked up a small number of times. Unique molecular identifiers were incorporated into the prepared TCRbeta library. TCRdb re-analysed the PCR reads in MiXCR, keeping a single row per CDR3 protein. The repertoire holds roughly 500,000 distinct CDR3 sequences, with approximately 16% as singletons. With V trimmed by 2 bases and J by 8 bases, 4 bases remained unmatched. In germline, CDR1 is WNHNN, CDR2 SYGVQD (reference sequence). There are 14 residues in the CDR3.

The receptor was derived from a human donor who donated a stem cell graft to a child with acute lymphoblastic leukemia. J is TRBJ1-1 and V is TRBV10-1; the match to TRBD1 covers 11 bases. Specimen: PBMCs from the stem cell graft donor, collected from the stem cell graft. CDR3 nucleotides: TGCGCCAGCAGTGAGGTGAGGACAGGGGGCGAAGCTTTCTTT. Encoded protein: CASSEVRTGGEAFF.